This passage covers 14 T cell receptor beta chains from one sample sequenced in a study of T cell responses to AZD1222 COVID-19 vaccine. Repertoires were generated with immunoSEQ multiplex PCR, while TCRdb's copy carries only in-frame clones and drops some. The table shows 110,000 to 150,000 clones, with approximately 89% occurring only once. This sample comprised peripheral blood, obtained on day 0 of AZD1222 vaccination. The origin of the receptors is an adult in good health.

The CDR3 coding sequence is TGTGCCAGCAGCCAAGATTCACTGGGGAACACTGAAGCTTTCTTT. Its translation is CASSQDSLGNTEAFF. The chain recombines TRBV14 with TRBJ1-1; no definite D call. Germline loops: CDR1 SGHDN, CDR2 FVKESK. The V and J ends lost 0 bases and 1 base respectively, with 9 bases between them. The CDR3 extends over 15 amino acids. Full variable domain (outside the CDR3, taken from reference TRBV14 and TRBJ1-1): EAGVTQFPSHSVIEKGQTVTLRCDPISGHDNLYWYRRVMGKEIKFLLHFVKESKQDESGMPNNRFLAERTGGTYSTLKVQPAELEDSGVYFCASSQDSLGNTEAFFGQGTRLTVV.

The chain carries TRBV7-9 and TRBJ2-7; 8 positions match TRBD1. This CDR3 contains 13 residues. Trimming at V came to 11 bases and at J to 1 base, leaving 7 bases not matched to a gene. Germline CDR1 reads SEHNR; CDR2 reads FQNEAQ (reference sequence). CDR3 in DNA: TGTGCCGCCGGGACAGGAAATTCCTACGAGCAGTACTTC. Protein: CAAGTGNSYEQYF.

This rearrangement joins TRBV11-2 to TRBJ2-3; a weak D match, TRBD1 (6 bases). V was trimmed by 6 bases and J by 2 bases, leaving 18 bases between them. The CDR3 sequence is 16 residues long. Germline CDR1 reads SGHAT; CDR2 reads FQNNGV. CDR3 in amino acids: CASSPWGQVNTDTQYF. The DNA of the CDR3 is TGTGCCAGCAGTCCCTGGGGGCAAGTGAACACAGATACGCAGTATTTT.

V usage is TRBV30 and J usage is TRBJ1-1, with D unresolved. Germline CDR1 GTSNPN, CDR2 SVGIG (reference sequence). V was cut by 0 bases and J by 7 bases, with 15 bases left in between. The CDR3 is made up of 14 amino acids. CDR3 amino acids: CAWSVPVPGVEAFF. Written as DNA, the CDR3 is TGTGCCTGGAGTGTCCCAGTCCCGGGAGTTGAAGCTTTCTTT.

The genes are TRBV24-1 and TRBJ2-5; TRBD1 matches at 7 bases. The V gene end was trimmed by 2 bases and the J gene end by 0 bases; junction bases not matched to a gene: 5. CDR3 length: 16 residues. Germline V gene lookup returns CDR1 KGHDR and CDR2 SFDVKD. DNA for the CDR3: TGTGCCACCAGTGATTCGAGGACAGGCGACCAAGAGACCCAGTACTTC. It translates to CATSDSRTGDQETQYF.

The V gene is TRBV12-3 or TRBV12-4, the J gene TRBJ1-1; no definite D call. Trimming took off 6 bases at V and 5 bases at J, with 7 bases between the two ends. The CDR3 has 11 residues. CDR3: CASRRRTEAFF. CDR3 coding DNA: TGTGCCAGCAGACGGCGTACTGAAGCTTTCTTT.

This chain joins TRBV6-6 and TRBJ2-7; TRBD2 might be the D (5 bases). CDR3 length equals 14 residues. Trimming left V 2 bases short and J 4 bases short, with 12 bases between. Germline V gene data show CDR1 as MNHNY and CDR2 as SVGAGI (reference sequence). The CDR3 loop is CASSYDTSRYEQYF. CDR3 bases: TGTGCCAGCAGTTACGATACTAGTCGATACGAGCAGTACTTC.

The chain uses TRBV3-1 (or the pseudogene TRBV3-2) and TRBJ2-7; D gene unclear. The CDR3 consists of 14 residues. The V gene's germline CDR1 is LGHDT and CDR2 YNNKEL (reference sequence). V gave up 1 base and J gave up 7 bases, with 14 bases separating them. CDR3 coding DNA: TGTGCCAGCAGCCAAGGAAAGGTGGCGAAAGAGCAGTACTTC. This encodes CASSQGKVAKEQYF.

The V call is TRBV5-1, the J call TRBJ1-2; tentatively, D is TRBD1 (5 bases). The CDR3 length is 12 residues. Germline CDR1 is SGHRS and CDR2 is YFSETQ. V was clipped by 4 bases and J by 7 bases, with 11 bases between them. This CDR3 is CASSPTGGGYTF. The DNA for the CDR3 is TGCGCCAGCAGCCCCACCGGGGGTGGCTACACCTTC.

This clone is deemed large. This chain joins TRBV29-1 and TRBJ2-7; D possibly corresponds to TRBD1 (6 bases). There are 13 residues in the CDR3. Germline values: CDR1 SQVTM, CDR2 ANQGSEA. The V and J ends lost 7 bases and 3 bases respectively, with 16 bases between them. The CDR3 region is CSAHQGRSYEQYF. The DNA of the CDR3 is TGCAGCGCCCATCAGGGGCGAAGCTACGAGCAGTACTTC.

This clone has a single count. V gene TRBV28 combines with J gene TRBJ2-3; 11 nucleotides match TRBD2. CDR1 and CDR2 (germline): MDHEN, SYDVKM. V dropped 6 bases and J dropped 1; count of bases not matched to a gene: 6. The CDR3 is made up of 16 amino acids. The CDR3 coding sequence is TGTGCCAGCAGAGTGACTAGCGGGATGGGCACAGATACGCAGTATTTT. Translation: CASRVTSGMGTDTQYF.

The rearrangement joins TRBV19 to TRBJ2-5; a possible D gene is TRBD2 (6 bases). Germline CDR1 and CDR2: LNHDA and SQIVND (reference sequence). The V gene lost 7 bases and the J gene lost 5 bases, with 17 bases spanning the gap. The CDR3 spans 14 residues. The CDR3 region has the DNA TGTGCCAGTACCGGAACGGGGGATGCGGAGACCCAGTACTTC. Amino acid sequence: CASTGTGDAETQYF.

The rearrangement joins TRBV18 to TRBJ1-2; no firm D call. V was clipped by 3 bases and J by 3 bases, with 11 bases between them. The CDR3 has 14 amino acids. Germline CDR1 reads KGHSH; CDR2 reads LQKENI. DNA of the CDR3: TGTGCCAGCTCACCGGGCCTAAGGGACTATGGCTACACCTTC. It codes for CASSPGLRDYGYTF.

The J gene is TRBJ1-6, the V gene TRBV2, with D uncertain. CDR3 length: 16 residues. CDR1 and CDR2 (germline): SNHLY, FYNNEI. The ends were cut back, 6 bases at V and 0 bases at J, with 12 bases in the middle. The CDR3 loop is CASRPLDSSYNSPLHF. CDR3 coding DNA: TGTGCCAGCAGGCCGCTTGATAGCTCCTATAATTCACCCCTCCACTTT.